A selection of T cell receptor beta chains follows, all from one sample in a study of blood T cell repertoires in COVID-19. Libraries were prepared by immunoSEQ multiplex PCR; TCRdb keeps only in-frame clonotypes and omits some of them. Here the sample spans 250,000 to 350,000 clones, about 81% being singletons. Sequences were obtained from peripheral blood. Receptors originate from a human donor with COVID-19, enrolled during active disease. The donor label of this sample is uncertain. The CDR3 runs from the conserved cysteine through the conserved F or W. A D gene is named only where the DNA matches it firmly. Part of the rows lack a size; the others show once, few, many or a class for expanded clones.

d_call | j_call | clone_size | v_call | cdr3_aa | cdr3_nt
. | TRBJ1-1 | once | TRBV19 | CASSTASGQAFF | TGTGCCAGTAGTACCGCGAGTGGGCAAGCTTTCTTT
. | TRBJ1-5 | . | TRBV28 | CASSPSTGFVQPQHF | TGTGCCAGCAGCCCCTCTACAGGGTTCGTTCAGCCCCAGCATTTT
TRBD1 | TRBJ2-5 | . | TRBV30 | CAWSPGQGRETQYF | TGTGCCTGGAGTCCCGGACAGGGACGAGAGACCCAGTACTTC
TRBD2 | TRBJ2-7 | . | TRBV4-3 | CASSQGTSGYYEQYF | TGCGCCAGCAGCCAAGGGACTAGCGGCTACTACGAGCAGTACTTC
. | TRBJ1-2 | . | TRBV19 | CASSIIDRPYGYTF | TGTGCCAGTAGTATAATTGACAGACCTTATGGCTACACCTTC
TRBD1 | TRBJ1-2 | . | TRBV12-3/TRBV12-4 | CASSLSRDSGYTF | TGTGCCAGCAGTTTGAGTAGGGACAGCGGCTACACCTTC
. | TRBJ1-2 | . | TRBV5-6 | CASSRGTLNYGYTF | TGTGCCAGCAGCCGCGGGACGCTAAACTATGGCTACACCTTC
TRBD2 | TRBJ2-1 | . | TRBV20-1 | CSASSGGSYNEQFF | TGCAGTGCTAGTTCGGGGGGTTCCTACAATGAGCAGTTCTTC
TRBD2 | TRBJ2-3 | . | TRBV27 | CASSWAGLAGGSPSTDTQYF | TGTGCCAGCAGTTGGGCGGGACTAGCGGGAGGCTCCCCTAGCACAGATACGCAGTATTTT
. | TRBJ2-7 | . | TRBV29-1 | CSVGEGGRDEQYF | TGCAGCGTTGGGGAGGGGGGTCGCGACGAGCAGTACTTC
TRBD1 | TRBJ1-2 | . | TRBV28 | CASSLRGTGSNYGYTF | TGTGCCAGCAGCCTCCGCGGGACAGGGTCTAACTATGGCTACACCTTC